This TCR beta chain was retrieved from a study of blood T cells in healthy people across ages (dated by TCRdb to about 2015). With regard to the full study: In model experiments, roughly one uniquely barcoded TCR beta cDNA molecule per two T cells was captured by template switching. Two additional independent replicas of 1 million unique cDNA reads from the same blood draw were analyzed for two donors (one aged 18 to 29 and one aged 80 or older). Using deep sequencing normalized with unique cDNA molecular identifiers, the study measured how TCR beta repertoire diversity changes with age. Donors were grouped into four age groups: young (average roughly 15 years), middle-aged (39), aged (about 60) and long-lived (just over 80). To avoid experimental bias, donors of different ages were distributed randomly across sequencing lanes.

The investigation overall reported the following: As age increased, observed TCR beta diversity per million T cells dropped in a roughly linear way, and a significant reduction was already evident by age roughly 36. The long-lived group showed more naive CD4+ T cells, fewer expanded clones and increased TCR diversity than the aged group, suggesting age selection. The percentage of naive T cells measured by flow cytometry correlated strongly with observed TCR beta diversity. Because donor CMV infection status was unknown, age-related changes in expanded clonotypes were potentially confounded. Estimates of total diversity from one million sequenced T cells were regarded as lower bounds and underestimates. Conclusive comparison of naive and antigen-experienced compartments was prevented by the profiling of bulk unsorted PBMCs.

The 39 donors, aged about 6 to 95 years, were systemically healthy Caucasian individuals from Russia. Each donor gave about 9.7 milliliters of peripheral blood, drawn into EDTA-treated Vacutainer tubes. PBMCs were isolated by Ficoll-Paque density-gradient centrifugation, with at least 6 million obtained per sample. Trizol reagent was used to extract total RNA from PBMCs, with at least 5 micrograms per sample. Naive CD45RAhigh/CD27high T cell percentages were measured by flow cytometry on a PBMC aliquot from every donor. CDR1 and CDR2 were assigned from the germline V gene as SGHTA and FQGNSA. Taken from cysteine to phenylalanine, the CDR3 has 14 residues. The only DNA kept is the CDR3, 42 bases in frame from the first base. The junction carries 11 bases between V and J, which are trimmed by 5 bases and 4 bases respectively. Comment on this clonotype: Which antigen it targets is not known. No much larger clonotype is one base removed from it; base qualities were not supplied.

Library preparation used 5' RACE. TCRdb lists the instrument as Illumina HiSeq 2500. A second PCR of roughly 7 to 12 cycles was run with a J-beta primer mix and a sample-barcoded 5' primer. A unique molecular identifier was introduced onto each TCR beta cDNA molecule by a template-switch 5' adaptor carrying 12 random nucleotides. Each sample yielded at least 3 million CDR3-containing paired-end reads. First-strand cDNA was synthesized from all RNA with the Mint cDNA synthesis kit, primed by a TRBC-specific oligonucleotide. Following uracil-DNA glycosylase treatment, a first 18-cycle PCR with universal primers M1SS and BC2_uni_R was performed on all cDNA. The paper's data handling went like this. Each sample was normalized by randomly selecting 1 million high-quality reads, each carrying a distinct molecular identifier. Instead of being binned into consensus sequences, reads that shared molecular identifiers were thrown out. MiTCR, run with a Q25 quality threshold and the strictest error-elimination algorithm, handled CDR3 identification, clonotype clustering and error correction. Lower-bound total TCR beta diversity was estimated with a nonparametric unseen species model using Euler transformation. TCRdb itself trimmed the public reads at Q25 with fastp, ran MiXCR and retained productive beta chains. Duplicate CDR3 protein sequences are folded into a single record with the most common DNA and genes. None of the V and J calls come from the authors' own analysis; TCRdb made them. Present in this sample are approximately 830,000 distinct CDR3 sequences, under 80% of which were seen just once. Clones ranked in the top ten supply 28% of the sample.

This sequence uses TRBV7-2 and TRBJ1-4; tentative D gene TRBD1, with 6 bases matching. Sequenced: blood. The TCR sequence derives from a man younger than 40 in good health. The DNA sequence is as follows: TGTGCCAGCAGCCCTGAACAGGGTAATGAAAAACTGTTTTTT. The encoded protein is CASSPEQGNEKLFF.